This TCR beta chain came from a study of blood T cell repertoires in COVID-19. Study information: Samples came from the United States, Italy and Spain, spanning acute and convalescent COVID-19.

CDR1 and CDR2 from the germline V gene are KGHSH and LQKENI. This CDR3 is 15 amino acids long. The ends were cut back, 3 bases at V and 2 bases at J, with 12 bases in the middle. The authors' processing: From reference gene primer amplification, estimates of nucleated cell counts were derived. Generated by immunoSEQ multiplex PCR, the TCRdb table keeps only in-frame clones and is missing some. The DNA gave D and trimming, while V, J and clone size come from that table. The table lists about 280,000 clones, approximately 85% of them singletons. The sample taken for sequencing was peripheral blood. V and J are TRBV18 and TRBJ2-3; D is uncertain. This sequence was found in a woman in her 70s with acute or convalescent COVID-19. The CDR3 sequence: CASSPLSLDTDTQYF. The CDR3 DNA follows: TGTGCCAGCTCACCGCTCTCACTCGACACAGATACGCAGTATTTT.